Detailed here is one TCR beta chain. This entry belongs to a study of blood T cells in healthy people across ages. A second PCR of 7 to 11 cycles used a sample-barcoded 5' primer and a J-beta primer mix. A 12-random-nucleotide template-switch adaptor tagged each cDNA molecule. MiXCR, run by TCRdb on the 5' RACE reads, gives a single entry per CDR3 protein. The table shows roughly 1.4 million distinct CDR3 sequences, with around 55% occurring only once. The specimen was blood. This sequence originates from a man aged 18 to 29 in good health.

The CDR3: CSANHVELNTEAFF. CDR3 DNA: TGCAGTGCTAATCATGTGGAGTTGAACACTGAAGCTTTCTTT. The rearrangement uses TRBV20-1 and TRBJ1-1; D gene unclear. Germline CDR1 reads DFQATT; CDR2 reads SNEGSKA (reference sequence). With 4 bases removed from V and 0 bases from J, the gap between germline ends came to 12 bases. CDR3 length: 14 residues.